Listed below are T cell receptor beta chains from one sample, sequenced in a study of blood T cell repertoires in COVID-19. Repertoires were generated with immunoSEQ multiplex PCR, while TCRdb's copy carries only in-frame clones and drops some. Of 1,500 to 2,000 clones in the sample, approximately 71% were seen once. Material: peripheral blood. The receptor set was obtained from a man between 70 and 80 years old with active COVID-19. CDR3s include the opening cysteine and the closing phenylalanine or tryptophan. Each record gives: D gene, J gene, clone size, V gene, CDR3 DNA, CDR3 protein. D genes are given only for firm matches. Part of the rows lack a size; the others show once, few, many or a class for expanded clones.

d_call: NA
j_call: TRBJ2-7
clone_size: large
v_call: TRBV6-5
cdr3_nt: TGTGCCAGCAGCCAATTGGGGGGCGAGCAGTACTTC
cdr3_aa: CASSQLGGEQYF

d_call: NA
j_call: TRBJ1-1
clone_size: NA
v_call: TRBV14
cdr3_nt: TGTGCCAGCAGCTCACAACGGTCCGGGACTGAAGCTTTCTTT
cdr3_aa: CASSSQRSGTEAFF

d_call: NA
j_call: TRBJ1-4
clone_size: few
v_call: TRBV19
cdr3_nt: TGTGCCAGTAGTCCGCTTACCCGGGGAACTAATGAAAAACTGTTTTTT
cdr3_aa: CASSPLTRGTNEKLFF

d_call: NA
j_call: TRBJ1-1
clone_size: NA
v_call: TRBV7-7
cdr3_nt: TGTGCCAGCAGCCTAAACCCGAGTAGGACACTTGATGACACTGAAGCTTTCTTT
cdr3_aa: CASSLNPSRTLDDTEAFF

d_call: TRBD2
j_call: TRBJ2-2
clone_size: NA
v_call: TRBV10-1
cdr3_nt: TGCGCCGGACTAGTCCCCGCAAGGGCCGGGGAGCTGTTTTTT
cdr3_aa: CAGLVPARAGELFF

d_call: NA
j_call: TRBJ2-1
clone_size: NA
v_call: TRBV2
cdr3_nt: TGTGCCAGCAGAACCTATGGCAATGAGCAGTTCTTC
cdr3_aa: CASRTYGNEQFF

d_call: TRBD2
j_call: TRBJ2-3
clone_size: NA
v_call: TRBV11-3
cdr3_nt: TGTGCCAGCAGCTTAACCGGGAGGGCTGAAGATACGCAGTATTTT
cdr3_aa: CASSLTGRAEDTQYF

d_call: NA
j_call: TRBJ1-3
clone_size: NA
v_call: TRBV15
cdr3_nt: TGTGCCACCAGCTCCTACTGGAGATCTGGAAACACCATATATTTT
cdr3_aa: CATSSYWRSGNTIYF

d_call: TRBD1
j_call: TRBJ1-3
clone_size: once
v_call: TRBV30
cdr3_nt: TGTGCCTGGAGTGTTGGCCTAACAGGGGGCTCTGGAAACACCATATATTTT
cdr3_aa: CAWSVGLTGGSGNTIYF

d_call: TRBD2
j_call: TRBJ2-5
clone_size: NA
v_call: TRBV19
cdr3_nt: TGTGCCAGTAGTATGACTAGCAGAGAGACCCAGTACTTC
cdr3_aa: CASSMTSRETQYF

d_call: NA
j_call: TRBJ1-2
clone_size: NA
v_call: TRBV6-5
cdr3_nt: TGTGCCAGCAGTTACGGGCTGGGGGCTAGCTATGGCTACACCTTC
cdr3_aa: CASSYGLGASYGYTF

d_call: NA
j_call: TRBJ2-5
clone_size: NA
v_call: TRBV4-1
cdr3_nt: TGCGCCAGCAAAACCGCCCCTGGCGGGGAGACCCAGTACTTC
cdr3_aa: CASKTAPGGETQYF

d_call: TRBD1
j_call: TRBJ1-1
clone_size: NA
v_call: TRBV11-2
cdr3_nt: TGTGCCAGCAGCTTAAGGACAGGGAGCACTGAAGCTTTCTTT
cdr3_aa: CASSLRTGSTEAFF

d_call: TRBD2
j_call: TRBJ2-1
clone_size: NA
v_call: TRBV18
cdr3_nt: TGTGCCAGCTCTCCGACTAGCTACTATGAGCAGTTCTTC
cdr3_aa: CASSPTSYYEQFF

d_call: TRBD1
j_call: TRBJ1-1
clone_size: NA
v_call: TRBV11-3
cdr3_nt: TGTGCCAGCCGGGGACAGGACACTGAAGCTTTCTTT
cdr3_aa: CASRGQDTEAFF

d_call: NA
j_call: TRBJ1-6
clone_size: once
v_call: TRBV6-5
cdr3_nt: TGTGCCAGCAGGGCACGTTCCAATTCACCCCTCCACTTT
cdr3_aa: CASRARSNSPLHF

d_call: NA
j_call: TRBJ1-1
clone_size: NA
v_call: TRBV6-5
cdr3_nt: TGTGCCAGCATAAAAACGGTGAACACTGAAGCTTTCTTT
cdr3_aa: CASIKTVNTEAFF

d_call: NA
j_call: TRBJ1-2
clone_size: few
v_call: TRBV6-6
cdr3_nt: TGTGCCAGCAGTCCACCTAATGGCAGGGATTCTCAGTATGGCTACACCTTC
cdr3_aa: CASSPPNGRDSQYGYTF

d_call: NA
j_call: TRBJ1-1
clone_size: once
v_call: TRBV4-3
cdr3_nt: TGCGCCAGCAGCCAAGGGAACAGAAACACTGAAGCTTTCTTT
cdr3_aa: CASSQGNRNTEAFF

d_call: NA
j_call: TRBJ1-1
clone_size: NA
v_call: TRBV9
cdr3_nt: TGTGCCAGCAGCGTAGCTCCAGGGGACACTGAAGCTTTCTTT
cdr3_aa: CASSVAPGDTEAFF

d_call: NA
j_call: TRBJ2-4
clone_size: once
v_call: TRBV5-5
cdr3_nt: TGTGCCAGCAGCTTAAGTCGTGAGAGGGACATTCAGTACTTC
cdr3_aa: CASSLSRERDIQYF

d_call: NA
j_call: TRBJ2-5
clone_size: NA
v_call: TRBV3-1/TRBV3-2
cdr3_nt: TGTGCCAGCAGCCACGGGGGACTTGCCCAGTACTTC
cdr3_aa: CASSHGGLAQYF

d_call: TRBD2
j_call: TRBJ2-1
clone_size: NA
v_call: TRBV19
cdr3_nt: TGTGCCAGTCGGTCTAGCGGGAGGTATACCAATGAGCAGTTCTTC
cdr3_aa: CASRSSGRYTNEQFF

d_call: NA
j_call: TRBJ1-2
clone_size: NA
v_call: TRBV5-1
cdr3_nt: TGCGCCAGCAGCTGGGGGGGGCCGACGGGCTACACCTTC
cdr3_aa: CASSWGGPTGYTF

d_call: NA
j_call: TRBJ2-7
clone_size: NA
v_call: TRBV11-2
cdr3_nt: TGTGCCAGCAGCTTTGCGACGGGTCCCGCCGAGCAGTACTTC
cdr3_aa: CASSFATGPAEQYF

d_call: NA
j_call: TRBJ1-3
clone_size: once
v_call: TRBV12-5
cdr3_nt: TGTGCTAGTGGTTTGGTACTCCACTCTGGAAACACCATATATTTT
cdr3_aa: CASGLVLHSGNTIYF

d_call: TRBD2
j_call: TRBJ2-1
clone_size: NA
v_call: TRBV28
cdr3_nt: TGTGCCAGCAGTTCCAGACTAGCGGGAGAAGGGGATGAGCAGTTCTTC
cdr3_aa: CASSSRLAGEGDEQFF

d_call: NA
j_call: TRBJ2-7
clone_size: once
v_call: TRBV7-2
cdr3_nt: TGTGCCAGCAGCCACCGGACTTCCTCCTACGAGCAGTACTTC
cdr3_aa: CASSHRTSSYEQYF

d_call: TRBD1
j_call: TRBJ2-7
clone_size: NA
v_call: TRBV6-6
cdr3_nt: TGTGCCAGCAGTGACCGGGACAGGGGTCCCTACGAGCAGTACTTC
cdr3_aa: CASSDRDRGPYEQYF

d_call: NA
j_call: TRBJ2-3
clone_size: NA
v_call: TRBV6-1
cdr3_nt: TGTGCCAGCAGTGAAGATATTGGGCAGAACCCTAGCACAGATACGCAGTATTTT
cdr3_aa: CASSEDIGQNPSTDTQYF

d_call: NA
j_call: TRBJ1-1
clone_size: medium-sized
v_call: TRBV30
cdr3_nt: TGTGCCTGGATTTTAAACACTGAAGCTTTCTTT
cdr3_aa: CAWILNTEAFF

d_call: NA
j_call: TRBJ2-7
clone_size: NA
v_call: TRBV10-2
cdr3_nt: TGCGCCAGCAGAGGGGGTGAACAGGGATTATGGTACGAGCAGTACTTC
cdr3_aa: CASRGGEQGLWYEQYF

d_call: TRBD2
j_call: TRBJ2-2
clone_size: few
v_call: TRBV7-3
cdr3_nt: TGTGCCAGCAGCTTAATGGTGGCTAGCGGGAGTGTCGGGGAGCTGTTTTTT
cdr3_aa: CASSLMVASGSVGELFF

d_call: NA
j_call: TRBJ2-3
clone_size: NA
v_call: TRBV5-4
cdr3_nt: TGTGCCAGCAGCGGCTCGAGGGTGAGCACAGATACGCAGTATTTT
cdr3_aa: CASSGSRVSTDTQYF

d_call: TRBD1
j_call: TRBJ2-7
clone_size: once
v_call: TRBV11-2
cdr3_nt: TGTGCCAGCAGCTCATCAACCGGGACAGCCTACGAGCAGTACTTC
cdr3_aa: CASSSSTGTAYEQYF

d_call: TRBD2
j_call: TRBJ2-7
clone_size: few
v_call: TRBV5-4
cdr3_nt: TGTGCCAGCAGCGGAACTAGCGGATCCTACGAGCAGTACTTC
cdr3_aa: CASSGTSGSYEQYF

d_call: TRBD2
j_call: TRBJ2-1
clone_size: few
v_call: TRBV2
cdr3_nt: TGTGCCAGCAGGAGACTAGCGTCCGACCGCTACAATGAGCAGTTCTTC
cdr3_aa: CASRRLASDRYNEQFF

d_call: NA
j_call: TRBJ1-1
clone_size: once
v_call: TRBV12-3/TRBV12-4
cdr3_nt: TGTGCCAGCAGACTACAGGCGAACACTGAAGCTTTCTTT
cdr3_aa: CASRLQANTEAFF

d_call: NA
j_call: TRBJ2-5
clone_size: NA
v_call: TRBV5-1
cdr3_nt: TGCGCCAGCAGCTTGGCCGCAGGGATGAAGACCCAGTACTTC
cdr3_aa: CASSLAAGMKTQYF

d_call: TRBD1
j_call: TRBJ2-1
clone_size: NA
v_call: TRBV13
cdr3_nt: TGTGCCAGCATCCGACAGGGGGCGCCCGGAGATGAGCAGTTCTTC
cdr3_aa: CASIRQGAPGDEQFF

d_call: TRBD2
j_call: TRBJ2-1
clone_size: NA
v_call: TRBV7-9
cdr3_nt: TGTGCCAGCAGCTTAGACGCGGGGGGGATCCGCCACAATGAGCAGTTCTTC
cdr3_aa: CASSLDAGGIRHNEQFF

d_call: TRBD1
j_call: TRBJ1-5
clone_size: NA
v_call: TRBV6-5
cdr3_nt: TGTGCCAGCAGTTACTCGGCAGGGGGTAGTAAGCCCCAGCATTTT
cdr3_aa: CASSYSAGGSKPQHF

d_call: NA
j_call: TRBJ2-4
clone_size: NA
v_call: TRBV7-8
cdr3_nt: TGTGCCAGCAGCTTGGTCGGAGGGAAAAACATTCAGTACTTC
cdr3_aa: CASSLVGGKNIQYF

d_call: NA
j_call: TRBJ2-5
clone_size: NA
v_call: TRBV3-1/TRBV3-2
cdr3_nt: TGTGCCAGCAGCCCCCCGCCCACCATGGACTATCAGGAGACCCAGTACTTC
cdr3_aa: CASSPPPTMDYQETQYF

d_call: NA
j_call: TRBJ1-2
clone_size: NA
v_call: TRBV27
cdr3_nt: TGTGCCAGCAGTCCACATCCGACGGACTACTATGGCTACACCTTC
cdr3_aa: CASSPHPTDYYGYTF

d_call: NA
j_call: TRBJ1-2
clone_size: large
v_call: TRBV3-1/TRBV3-2
cdr3_nt: TGTGCCAGCAGCCCATTAGGGGCAGGAGGCTACACCTTC
cdr3_aa: CASSPLGAGGYTF

d_call: TRBD2
j_call: TRBJ2-7
clone_size: NA
v_call: TRBV28
cdr3_nt: TGTGCCAGCAGCGCCGGGGGGGGGCCCTACGAGCAGTACTTC
cdr3_aa: CASSAGGGPYEQYF

d_call: NA
j_call: TRBJ1-5
clone_size: NA
v_call: TRBV5-5
cdr3_nt: TGTGCCAGCAGCCCCTTTAGGGGGACGAATCAGCCCCAGCATTTT
cdr3_aa: CASSPFRGTNQPQHF

d_call: NA
j_call: TRBJ1-1
clone_size: few
v_call: TRBV6-2/TRBV6-3
cdr3_nt: TGTGCCAGCAGTCCCGTCTCCGGGATATGGGACACTGAAGCTTTCTTT
cdr3_aa: CASSPVSGIWDTEAFF

d_call: NA
j_call: TRBJ1-5
clone_size: NA
v_call: TRBV7-8
cdr3_nt: TGTGCCAGCAGCCTGTTCGGGCCCCAGCATTTT
cdr3_aa: CASSLFGPQHF

d_call: TRBD1
j_call: TRBJ2-7
clone_size: NA
v_call: TRBV5-4
cdr3_nt: TGTGCCAGCAGCTTGTCCGACAGGGGGCTATACGAGCAGTACTTC
cdr3_aa: CASSLSDRGLYEQYF

d_call: NA
j_call: TRBJ1-6
clone_size: NA
v_call: TRBV30
cdr3_nt: TGTGCCTGGAGGGAGAAATCTAGCTCCTATAATTCACCCCTCCACTTT
cdr3_aa: CAWREKSSSYNSPLHF

d_call: TRBD1
j_call: TRBJ2-1
clone_size: NA
v_call: TRBV6-4
cdr3_nt: TGTGCCAGCAGTGACTACGGGACAGGGCACAATGAGCAGTTCTTC
cdr3_aa: CASSDYGTGHNEQFF

d_call: NA
j_call: TRBJ1-3
clone_size: few
v_call: TRBV19
cdr3_nt: TGTGCCAGTACGAGTACAGGGATGGCGGACACCATATATTTT
cdr3_aa: CASTSTGMADTIYF

d_call: NA
j_call: TRBJ2-1
clone_size: few
v_call: TRBV6-2/TRBV6-3
cdr3_nt: TGTGCCAGCAGTGTCTTAGTTTATGAGCAGTTCTTC
cdr3_aa: CASSVLVYEQFF